One T cell receptor (beta chain) is described in this entry. The antigen is undetermined. The data were obtained in a study of CD8 T cells in ankylosing spondylitis. The study, taken as a whole, reports: For ankylosing spondylitis blood, a TCR beta motif of seven to nine highly homologous variants appeared characteristic. The study looked at matched synovial fluid samples from ankylosing spondylitis patients. Disease-linked clones were reported to be significantly enriched there. A number of the motif variants had already been described in reactive arthritis synovial fluid and blood.

MiXCR, applied by TCRdb to the 5' RACE reads, yields one record per CDR3 protein. The data contain some 450,000 distinct CDR3 sequences, approximately 17% of them singletons. This CDR3 has 15 amino acids. Trimming removed 3 bases from V and 5 bases from J, with 13 bases in between. Germline V gene lookup returns CDR1 KGHSH and CDR2 LQKENI. Sequenced material: blood, either unsorted or a sorted T cell fraction (not recorded which). This receptor was obtained from a male donor with ankylosing spondylitis. The chain is built from TRBV18 and TRBJ1-4; D remains ambiguous. CDR3 protein: CASSPDPPSNEKLFF. The CDR3, as DNA: TGTGCCAGCTCACCGGACCCCCCTTCAAATGAAAAACTGTTTTTT.